This is a list of T cell receptor beta chains from one sample in a study of blood T cell repertoires in COVID-19. The repertoire was sequenced with immunoSEQ multiplex PCR; TCRdb's copy has only in-frame clones and lacks some. The data contain some 200,000 clones, about 88% of them singletons. The sequencing sample was made of peripheral blood. The receptors originated from a man younger than 45 with active or convalescent COVID-19. Each CDR3 is given with its conserved first and last residue. D genes are given only for firm matches. Clone size is shown for a subset of rows, as once, few, many or a class of expanded clone.

cdr3_nt,cdr3_aa,d_call,j_call,clone_size,v_call,cdr3_length
TGTGCCAGCGGTAGACGACAGGCGGGTGAAGCTTTCTTT,CASGRRQAGEAFF,NA,TRBJ1-1,once,TRBV2,13
TGTGCCAGCCTCCCCCTTCCCGGCACCGGGGAGCTGTTTTTT,CASLPLPGTGELFF,NA,TRBJ2-2,once,TRBV2,14
TGTGCCAGCAGTCGCTATGGCGGAGACAATGAGCAGTTCTTC,CASSRYGGDNEQFF,NA,TRBJ2-1,NA,TRBV6-6,14
TGTGCCTGGAGAGGACAGGGGAACTATGGCTACACCTTC,CAWRGQGNYGYTF,TRBD1,TRBJ1-2,NA,TRBV30,13
TGTGCCAGCAGCCCAGCCCTCAGGGGGACTGAAGCTTTCTTT,CASSPALRGTEAFF,TRBD1,TRBJ1-1,NA,TRBV9,14
TGTGCCAGCTCACCTTTGGGACCCGGGACAGGGGATTCGAATGAAAAACTGTTTTTT,CASSPLGPGTGDSNEKLFF,TRBD1,TRBJ1-4,NA,TRBV18,19
TGTGCCAGCAGCTCCCAGGACAGGGGCACTGAAGCTTTCTTT,CASSSQDRGTEAFF,TRBD1,TRBJ1-1,NA,TRBV7-6,14
TGTGCCAGCAGTTCGGGGACAGAGCATCAGCCCCAGCATTTT,CASSSGTEHQPQHF,TRBD1,TRBJ1-5,NA,TRBV27,14
TGTGCCAGCAGCTTCACAGGGAATGGCTACACCTTC,CASSFTGNGYTF,NA,TRBJ1-2,NA,TRBV7-9,12
TGTGCCTGGAGCCGAGGAGGGACCCAGTACTTC,CAWSRGGTQYF,NA,TRBJ2-5,NA,TRBV30,11
TGTGCCAGCAGCTCCCCGCCCTACACAGATACGCAGTATTTT,CASSSPPYTDTQYF,NA,TRBJ2-3,NA,TRBV5-4,14
TGTGCCAGCAGCGTAGGGACAGTTCAGAAAAACATTCAGTACTTC,CASSVGTVQKNIQYF,NA,TRBJ2-4,NA,TRBV9,15
TGTGCCAGCGGAGGCAGTGCGACGGGGAATTCACCCCTCCACTTT,CASGGSATGNSPLHF,NA,TRBJ1-6,NA,TRBV25-1,15
TGTGCCAGCAGCTCCCTCACTGAAGCTTTCTTT,CASSSLTEAFF,NA,TRBJ1-1,once,TRBV7-8,11
TGTGCCAGCCGGGACAGGGTGGATCAGCCCCAGCATTTT,CASRDRVDQPQHF,TRBD1,TRBJ1-5,NA,TRBV25-1,13
TGTGCCAGCAGTGAGACGGCAGGGGGCCGGGAGACCCAGTACTTC,CASSETAGGRETQYF,TRBD1,TRBJ2-5,NA,TRBV6-4,15
TGTGCCAGCAGCTCCGGACAGGGGAACACTGAAGCTTTCTTT,CASSSGQGNTEAFF,TRBD1,TRBJ1-1,NA,TRBV11-2,14
TGTGCCAGCAGCTTAGCAGTCTCTAGCGGGAGCTATGAGCAGTTCTTC,CASSLAVSSGSYEQFF,TRBD2,TRBJ2-1,NA,TRBV11-2,16
TGTGCCAGCAGTGAAGCGCCGGGACTAGCGGGGGGGCATCGGGAGACCCAGTACTTC,CASSEAPGLAGGHRETQYF,TRBD2,TRBJ2-5,NA,TRBV6-1,19
TGTGCCTGGAGTGTAGCAGGAATCTCCACTGAAGCTTTCTTT,CAWSVAGISTEAFF,NA,TRBJ1-1,NA,TRBV30,14
TGCGCCAGCAGCCGAGTTATCGACAGGCCCGCTAACTATGGCTACACCTTC,CASSRVIDRPANYGYTF,NA,TRBJ1-2,NA,TRBV4-3,17
TGCGCCAGCAGCGAGGGACAGGGAAGGGTTGATACGCAGTATTTT,CASSEGQGRVDTQYF,TRBD1,TRBJ2-3,once,TRBV5-1,15
TGTGCCAGCAGTCCCGGCGAGGGTTATAATTCACCCCTCCACTTT,CASSPGEGYNSPLHF,NA,TRBJ1-6,few,TRBV28,15
TGTGCCAGCAGTGAGCCGAGGGCAGGGGATGGCTACACCTTC,CASSEPRAGDGYTF,NA,TRBJ1-2,NA,TRBV2,14
TGTGCCTGGAGTGGGGACAGGGGGCGGGGAGCTTTCTTT,CAWSGDRGRGAFF,TRBD1,TRBJ1-1,NA,TRBV30,13
TGTGCCACGGGGGACACTGAAGCTTTCTTT,CATGDTEAFF,NA,TRBJ1-1,NA,TRBV7-9,10
TGTGCCAGTAGTATAAAGCCGGGACCGACACTCAGGGGGCATTATTCACCCCTCCACTTT,CASSIKPGPTLRGHYSPLHF,TRBD1,TRBJ1-6,NA,TRBV19,20
TGTGCCAGCAGTTACACTAGCACAGATACGCAGTATTTT,CASSYTSTDTQYF,NA,TRBJ2-3,NA,TRBV6-2/TRBV6-3,13
TGTGCCAGCAGCAGCAGGGTTCAGCAGAACACTGAAGCTTTCTTT,CASSSRVQQNTEAFF,NA,TRBJ1-1,few,TRBV6-2/TRBV6-3,15
TGTGCCAGCTCCGGACGCACGGGCTCGGGAATTGCTGAAGCTTTCTTT,CASSGRTGSGIAEAFF,NA,TRBJ1-1,NA,TRBV11-2,16
TGTGCCAGCAGTTTATCCAGGAACACTGAAGCTTTCTTT,CASSLSRNTEAFF,NA,TRBJ1-1,NA,TRBV27,13
TGTGCCAGCAGCCTATTTAACAGGGCGAACACAGATACGCAGTATTTT,CASSLFNRANTDTQYF,NA,TRBJ2-3,NA,TRBV5-5,16
TGTGCCAGCAGCTTGGAACGGGGAGTGAACACTGAAGCTTTCTTT,CASSLERGVNTEAFF,NA,TRBJ1-1,once,TRBV5-4,15
TGTGCCACCAGCGTGCGACAGGGGCCTGCTGGCTACACCTTC,CATSVRQGPAGYTF,TRBD1,TRBJ1-2,NA,TRBV15,14
TGTGCCAGCAGTTACCTGGACAGTAATCAGCCCCAGCATTTT,CASSYLDSNQPQHF,NA,TRBJ1-5,NA,TRBV6-2/TRBV6-3,14
TGCGCCAGCAGCCCGGGTTTCGTCAGCTCCTATAATTCACCCCTCCACTTT,CASSPGFVSSYNSPLHF,NA,TRBJ1-6,NA,TRBV5-1,17
TGTGCCAGCAGCCCGCCGGGACAGGGGAATTTTGGTGAGCAGTTCTTC,CASSPPGQGNFGEQFF,TRBD1,TRBJ2-1,once,TRBV7-3,16
TGTGCCAGCAGCGTAGGAGGGTCGGGGCAGCCCCAGCATTTT,CASSVGGSGQPQHF,NA,TRBJ1-5,NA,TRBV9,14
TGTGCCAGCAGCTTAGATCCGGGGGTCGGAGAGACCCAGTACTTC,CASSLDPGVGETQYF,NA,TRBJ2-5,NA,TRBV7-6,15
TGTGCCAGCAGTTACTCGGGGGCTAGCTCCTACAATGAGCAGTTCTTC,CASSYSGASSYNEQFF,NA,TRBJ2-1,NA,TRBV6-5,16
TGTGCTAGTGGTTTGGACCTCGGACTAGGCGGGGGGTACTCGAACACCGGGGAGCTGTTTTTT,CASGLDLGLGGGYSNTGELFF,TRBD2,TRBJ2-2,NA,TRBV12-5,21
TGTGCCAGTAGTATAGCAGGTGCTGTGGATACGCAGTATTTT,CASSIAGAVDTQYF,NA,TRBJ2-3,NA,TRBV19,14
TGTGCCAGCAGTTACCGGGGTTATGGCTACACCTTC,CASSYRGYGYTF,NA,TRBJ1-2,NA,TRBV6-5,12
TGTGCCAGCTCTATTTCGGGAGACAACGGAAACATTCAGTACTTC,CASSISGDNGNIQYF,NA,TRBJ2-4,NA,TRBV2,15
TGTGCCAGTAGTGGGGACAGGTTGCTGCCCCAGCATTTT,CASSGDRLLPQHF,TRBD1,TRBJ1-5,once,TRBV19,13
TGTGCCAGCTCTGTTCGCAGCGGGGGGGCGTTAGATACGCAGTATTTT,CASSVRSGGALDTQYF,TRBD2,TRBJ2-3,NA,TRBV2,16
TGTGCCAGCAGTTCCTCCTTTCCTGAAGCTTTCTTT,CASSSSFPEAFF,NA,TRBJ1-1,NA,TRBV28,12
TGTGCCAGCAGCTCTGGACAGCACTATGGCTACACCTTC,CASSSGQHYGYTF,NA,TRBJ1-2,NA,TRBV13,13
TGTGCCAGCAGCTCTCCCCCCTCATCCAGGGTAAGCTCCTATAATTCACCCCTCCACTTT,CASSSPPSSRVSSYNSPLHF,NA,TRBJ1-6,NA,TRBV3-1/TRBV3-2,20
TGTGCCAGCAGTGAAGGAAAGCTAGCGGGGGGTTTAGCCAAAAACATTCAGTACTTC,CASSEGKLAGGLAKNIQYF,TRBD2,TRBJ2-4,NA,TRBV6-1,19
TGCAGCGTTGAAGTCGGAGAGTCCCAGCCCCAGCATTTT,CSVEVGESQPQHF,NA,TRBJ1-5,NA,TRBV29-1,13
TGTGCCAGCAGCTTAGTGTGGACTAGTCTTCGCAATGAGCAGTTCTTC,CASSLVWTSLRNEQFF,TRBD2,TRBJ2-1,NA,TRBV7-8,16
TGCGCCAGCATTAGTGGGAGGCCAGATACGCAGTATTTT,CASISGRPDTQYF,NA,TRBJ2-3,NA,TRBV5-1,13